The 8 T cell receptor beta chains below come from one sample, sequenced in a study of CD8+ T cells in alopecia areata. As to treatment: oral pan-JAK inhibitor, 5-10 mg twice daily. RNA, once extracted, was reverse transcribed into cDNA for use as the sequencing template. Some clones are missing from TCRdb's copy, which holds only in-frame ones; the method was immunoSEQ multiplex PCR. In the table there are just over 150,000 clones, under 70% of which are singletons. Sequences were derived from CD4+ T cells sorted from blood, sampled at week 4, from a patient treated with tofacitinib. The receptors come from a human donor with alopecia areata.

The rearrangement uses TRBV9 and TRBJ2-2; maybe TRBD2 (7 bases). The CDR3 contains 17 residues. Trimming took off 4 bases at V and 7 bases at J, with 23 bases between the two ends. The germline gives CDR1 SGDLS, CDR2 YYNGEE. The CDR3 region has the DNA TGTGCCAGCAGCAACTCTAGGGGGGGCGCTTACAGCGGGGAGCTGTTTTTT. This translates into CASSNSRGGAYSGELFF. The full variable domain, rest sourced from reference TRBV9 and TRBJ2-2, is DSGVTQTPKHLITATGQRVTLRCSPRSGDLSVYWYQQSLDQGLQFLIQYYNGEERAKGNILERFSAQQFPDLHSELNLSSLELGDSALYFCASSNSRGGAYSGELFFGEGSRLTVL.

This clone was seen once. J is TRBJ2-5 and V is TRBV30, with 10 bases that match TRBD2. With 3 bases clipped from V and 5 bases from J, the junction kept 6 bases outside the gene matches. The germline V gene encodes CDR1 GTSNPN and CDR2 SVGIG (reference sequence). This CDR3 has 14 residues. The CDR3 region has the DNA TGTGCCTGGAGGGTAGCGGGGGGCGGCGAGACCCAGTACTTC. It is translated as CAWRVAGGGETQYF.

This clone was seen only a few times. This chain connects TRBV4-1 to TRBJ1-1; D gene ambiguous. Germline V gene data show CDR1 as MGHRA and CDR2 as YSYEKL. Deletions cut 0 bases from V and 2 bases from J, with 16 bases between. This CDR3 comprises 17 residues. The CDR3 DNA reads TGCGCCAGCAGCCAAGAACGTGAACGTCTTCCCAACACTGAAGCTTTCTTT. Translated: CASSQERERLPNTEAFF.

The gene calls are TRBV7-3 and TRBJ2-2; perhaps TRBD1 as D (6 bases). The CDR3 runs to 15 residues. From germline, CDR1 is SGHTA and CDR2 FQGTGA. Trimming shortened V by 2 bases and J by 8 bases, and 15 bases separated the two germline ends. CDR3: CASSLGQSFHGELFF. CDR3 bases: TGTGCCAGCAGCTTAGGACAGTCCTTTCATGGGGAGCTGTTTTTT.

The V and J genes are TRBV5-1 and TRBJ2-1, with 14 positions matching TRBD2. J gave up 7 bases and V 4 bases, and 4 bases lay outside the gene matches. Germline values: CDR1 SGHRS, CDR2 YFSETQ. This CDR3 comprises 15 residues. The CDR3: CASSNGLAGGNEQFF. In DNA form, the CDR3 reads TGCGCCAGCAGCAACGGACTAGCGGGGGGAAATGAGCAGTTCTTC.

The chain's CDR3 is CAWRRIGQPRHIQYF. CDR3 sequence (DNA): TGTGCCTGGCGCCGTATCGGACAGCCAAGGCACATTCAGTACTTC. V is TRBV30 and J is TRBJ2-4; TRBD1 is a possible D gene (6 bases). CDR1 GTSNPN and CDR2 SVGIG come from the germline V gene (reference sequence). Trimming cost V 5 bases and J 8 bases, with 22 bases left between them. The CDR3 consists of 15 residues.

This clone was seen only a few times. The J gene is TRBJ2-6, the V gene TRBV5-6, with D unclear. Trimming took 2 bases from V and 2 from J, leaving 11 bases between them. The germline CDR1 and CDR2 sequences are SGHDT and YYEEEE. CDR3 length equals 16 residues. CDR3 protein: CASSLTSATGANVLTF. In DNA, the CDR3 is TGTGCCAGCAGCTTAACGTCAGCTACTGGGGCCAACGTCCTGACTTTC.

J is TRBJ1-2 and V is TRBV30, with TRBD1 matching over 9 bases. The V gene's germline CDR1 is GTSNPN and CDR2 SVGIG (reference sequence). The CDR3 sequence is 14 residues long. The junction had 10 bases not matched to a gene; V was cut back by 3 bases and J by 8 bases. CDR3 bases: TGTGCCTGGAGCCCTACAGGGGGCAAAAGAGGCTACACCTTC. Translation: CAWSPTGGKRGYTF.